One sample yielded the 29 T cell receptor beta chains listed below, sequenced in a study of CD8 T cells in Susac syndrome (dated by TCRdb to about 2019). Receptors were amplified or captured by the immunoSEQ multiplex PCR assay. RNA was extracted with the RNeasy kit and roughly 0.45 to 1 ug was reverse transcribed using random hexamers. Starting from the raw public reads, TCRdb applied fastp trimming at Q25, assembled clones with MiXCR and retained in-frame beta chains. Each CDR3 protein appears once, grouped with its most common genes and DNA. For this sample there are about 210,000 distinct CDR3 sequences; 95% appear just once. 0.075% to 0.095% of the sample goes to the ten largest clones. Sequencing input: CD4+ T cells from PBMCs. The receptor source for this set is a human donor with multiple sclerosis.

This rearrangement joins TRBV3-1 to TRBJ2-2; TRBD1 agrees at 10 bases. V lost 4 bases, J lost 6 bases, and 5 bases stayed unmatched. Germline values: CDR1 LGHDT, CDR2 YNNKEL (reference sequence). The CDR3 contains 15 residues. CDR3 sequence: CASSLRQGAAGELFF. CDR3 nucleotides: TGTGCCAGCAGCCTCAGACAGGGGGCGGCCGGGGAGCTGTTTTTT.

The J gene is TRBJ2-1, the V gene TRBV5-1; 10 bases map to TRBD2. With V trimmed by 1 base and J by 9 bases, 7 bases remained unmatched. Germline V CDR1 and CDR2: SGHRS, YFSETQ. The CDR3 covers 15 residues. The CDR3: CASSLLPSGSIEQFF. CDR3 in DNA: TGCGCCAGCAGCTTGCTACCTAGCGGGAGTATTGAGCAGTTCTTC. Full variable domain (remainder filled in from reference TRBV5-1 and TRBJ2-1): KAGVTQTPRYLIKTRGQQVTLSCSPISGHRSVSWYQQTPGQGLQFLFEYFSETQRNKGNFPGRFSGRQFSNSRSEMNVSTLELGDSALYLCASSLLPSGSIEQFFGPGTRLTVL.

This chain connects TRBV4-2 to TRBJ2-2, with no clear D. The V gene's germline CDR1 is LGHNA and CDR2 YNFKEQ. The CDR3 has 14 amino acids. V was pared by 0 bases and J by 9 bases, with 11 bases between. CDR3 coding DNA: TGTGCCAGCAGCCAAGATAATTTCGGCCGGGAGCTGTTTTTT. This sequence encodes CASSQDNFGRELFF.

The chain carries TRBV20-1 and TRBJ1-1; D ambiguous. This CDR3 region has 15 residues. V shed 6 bases and J shed 1 base, with 18 bases lying between them. Germline CDR1 and CDR2: DFQATT and SNEGSKA (reference sequence). For the CDR3, the DNA is TGCAGTGCCCCTAAGGTCGGGGTAGGGAACACTGAAGCTTTCTTT. The encoded protein is CSAPKVGVGNTEAFF.

The rearrangement links TRBV28 to TRBJ1-2; the D gene is possibly TRBD1 (6 bases). Germline-derived CDR1 and CDR2 are MDHEN and SYDVKM. V lost 5 bases to trimming and J lost 4 bases, with 14 bases between them. The CDR3 covers 14 residues. CDR3 bases: TGTGCCAGCAGTGCAACAGGGCCCGGCTATGGCTACACCTTC. This sequence encodes CASSATGPGYGYTF.

For the CDR3, the DNA is TGCAGCGTGCAACAGGGAGTTCTGTTTTTT. Residues: CSVQQGVLFF. J is TRBJ1-4 and V is TRBV29-1, with D perhaps matching TRBD1 (6 bases). This CDR3 spans 10 amino acids. Germline-derived CDR1 and CDR2 are SQVTM and ANQGSEA. V gave up 6 bases and J gave up 14 bases, with 13 bases separating them.

The chain joins TRBV2 to TRBJ2-1, with TRBD2 matching over 8 bases. CDR1 and CDR2 from the germline V gene are SNHLY and FYNNEI. The length of the CDR3 is 15 residues. V lost 8 bases, J lost 6 bases, and 12 bases stayed unmatched. The CDR3 spells CASGVTGLGGNEQFF. The CDR3, as DNA: TGTGCCAGCGGTGTAACGGGACTAGGAGGCAATGAGCAGTTCTTC.

The rearrangement links TRBV9 to TRBJ2-1, with no clear D. V gave up 3 bases and J gave up 13 bases, with 20 bases separating them. CDR3 length: 14 residues. Germline values: CDR1 SGDLS, CDR2 YYNGEE. Here the CDR3 reads CASSAGLELSFQFF. The CDR3 bases are TGTGCCAGCAGCGCAGGCCTCGAACTGAGTTTTCAGTTCTTC.

This clonotype was observed once. The chain combines TRBV9 with TRBJ1-2, with a possible D match to TRBD1 (5 bases). This CDR3 has 16 amino acids. V was cut by 0 bases and J by 7 bases, with 19 bases left in between. The germline V gene has CDR1 SGDLS and CDR2 YYNGEE. CDR3 protein: CASSVGTGTIIGGYTF. DNA for the CDR3: TGTGCCAGCAGCGTAGGCACAGGTACTATCATTGGTGGCTACACCTTC. The full variable domain, completed using reference TRBV9 and TRBJ1-2, is DSGVTQTPKHLITATGQRVTLRCSPRSGDLSVYWYQQSLDQGLQFLIQYYNGEERAKGNILERFSAQQFPDLHSELNLSSLELGDSALYFCASSVGTGTIIGGYTFGSGTRLTVV.

This clonotype was counted once. This chain links TRBV29-1 with TRBJ2-7, with 7 positions matching TRBD1. The CDR3 extends over 15 amino acids. Germline V gene data show CDR1 as SQVTM and CDR2 as ANQGSEA. With V trimmed by 4 bases and J by 0 bases, 9 bases remained unmatched. The CDR3 DNA reads as TGCAGCGTTGTTCCTGCGACAGGGAGCTCCTACGAGCAGTACTTC. It specifies CSVVPATGSSYEQYF.

This clonotype was recorded once. The genes are TRBV12-3 or TRBV12-4 and TRBJ1-2, with D unresolved. This CDR3 region has 12 residues. V lost 10 bases, J lost 6 bases, and 15 bases lay in between. The chain's CDR3 is CATRVRRHGYTF. CDR3 DNA sequence: TGTGCCACCCGTGTTAGGAGACATGGCTACACCTTC.

V is TRBV10-2 and J is TRBJ1-1, with no clear D. The germline V gene has CDR1 WSHSY and CDR2 SAAADI. The CDR3 is 13 amino acids. Trimming stripped 3 bases from V and 1 base from J, with 6 bases between. This CDR3 is CASSDYGNTEAFF. Here the CDR3 DNA reads TGCGCCAGCAGTGATTATGGGAACACTGAAGCTTTCTTT.

V usage is TRBV11-2 and J usage is TRBJ1-1; no definite D call. This CDR3 has 14 amino acids. The V and J ends lost 2 bases and 1 base respectively, with 8 bases between them. The germline gives CDR1 SGHAT, CDR2 FQNNGV. The CDR3 region is CASSLRPGNTEAFF. CDR3 nucleotide sequence: TGTGCCAGCAGCTTAAGACCGGGGAACACTGAAGCTTTCTTT. The full variable domain, in which reference TRBV11-2 and TRBJ1-1 provide the parts outside the CDR3, is EAGVAQSPRYKIIEKRQSVAFWCNPISGHATLYWYQQILGQGPKLLIQFQNNGVVDDSQLPKDRFSAERLKGVDSTLKIQPAKLEDSAVYLCASSLRPGNTEAFFGQGTRLTVV.

The gene calls are TRBV30 and TRBJ2-1; D is uncertain. The germline V gene encodes CDR1 GTSNPN and CDR2 SVGIG (reference sequence). The CDR3 covers 11 residues. Trimming removed 3 bases at V and 8 bases at J, with 8 bases between. In nucleotides, the CDR3 is TGTGCCTGGAGATTTTCTGATGAGCAGTTCTTC. This gives the protein CAWRFSDEQFF.

The genes are TRBV11-2 and TRBJ1-1, with 8 nucleotides matching TRBD1. This CDR3 comprises 16 residues. Germline loops: CDR1 SGHAT, CDR2 FQNNGV. Losses at the gene ends were 5 bases for V and 7 bases for J; bases not matched to a gene: 15. This CDR3 reads CASSRRTGSGPNEAFF. CDR3 sequence (DNA): TGTGCCAGCAGCCGACGGACAGGGTCGGGACCGAATGAAGCTTTCTTT.

This chain links TRBV12-3 or TRBV12-4 with TRBJ2-1; D may be TRBD1 or TRBD2 (6 bases each). V was shortened by 2 bases and J by 3 bases, with 11 bases between the two germline ends. This CDR3 spans 15 amino acids. The CDR3 loop is CASSLSRGDYNEQFF. CDR3 DNA sequence: TGTGCCAGCAGTTTAAGTAGGGGGGACTACAATGAGCAGTTCTTC.

The chain combines TRBV18 with TRBJ2-5; 7 positions match TRBD1. Germline assignment: CDR1 KGHSH and CDR2 LQKENI. With V trimmed by 2 bases and J by 5 bases, 5 bases remained unmatched. The CDR3 contains 14 residues. The CDR3 region is CASSPRGLWETQYF. CDR3 sequence (DNA): TGTGCCAGCTCACCAAGGGGGCTCTGGGAGACCCAGTACTTC.

CDR3 sequence: CASSLTVTNEKLFF. CDR3 DNA sequence: TGTGCCAGCAGCCTGACGGTAACTAATGAAAAACTGTTTTTT. The J gene is TRBJ1-4, the V gene TRBV3-1; D ambiguous. There are 14 residues in the CDR3. The V gene lost 4 bases and the J gene lost 1 base, with 7 bases spanning the gap. Germline CDR1 LGHDT, CDR2 YNNKEL (reference sequence).

The chain couples TRBV30 to TRBJ1-4; the D gene is possibly TRBD1 (5 bases). CDR1 is GTSNPN and CDR2 is SVGIG in the germline V gene (reference sequence). The V and J ends lost 8 bases and 5 bases respectively, with 12 bases between them. The CDR3 extends over 12 amino acids. The CDR3 here is CAQGYSNEKLFF. CDR3 nucleotide sequence: TGTGCCCAGGGCTACTCGAATGAAAAACTGTTTTTT.

The V call is TRBV20-1, the J call TRBJ1-1; 7 bases are shared with TRBD1. Germline values: CDR1 DFQATT, CDR2 SNEGSKA (reference sequence). This CDR3 spans 13 amino acids. Trimming cost V 7 bases and J 1 base; bases outside gene matches: 6. CDR3 bases: TGCAGTGTTTCACAGGGGACGAACACTGAAGCTTTCTTT. Translating gives CSVSQGTNTEAFF.

The chain has TRBV18 and TRBJ2-7, with a tentative D call TRBD2 (6 bases). Germline V gene lookup returns CDR1 KGHSH and CDR2 LQKENI. With 3 bases removed from V and 7 bases from J, the gap between germline ends came to 10 bases. The CDR3 consists of 12 residues. CDR3 residues: CASSPGAGEQYF. In nucleotides, the CDR3 is TGTGCCAGCTCACCGGGTGCGGGGGAGCAGTACTTC.

The CDR3 spells CSVGTPMNTEAFF. DNA of the CDR3: TGCAGCGTTGGGACACCGATGAACACTGAAGCTTTCTTT. The V gene is TRBV29-1, the J gene TRBJ1-1, with D perhaps matching TRBD1 (5 bases). The CDR3 has 13 residues. Germline assignment: CDR1 SQVTM and CDR2 ANQGSEA. The V end was cut by 4 bases, the J end by 0 bases, with 9 bases between.

The V gene is TRBV29-1, the J gene TRBJ2-7; D is uncertain. In germline, CDR1 is SQVTM, CDR2 ANQGSEA. This CDR3 spans 11 amino acids. V lost 5 bases and J lost 3, with 8 bases in between. CDR3 sequence (DNA): TGCAGCGTTTACGTCAACTACGAGCAGTACTTC. Translation gives CSVYVNYEQYF.

The chain carries TRBV3-1 and TRBJ2-3, with D hard to call. The CDR3 has 15 residues. Trimming cost V 1 base and J 1 base, with 9 bases left between them. The germline V gene has CDR1 LGHDT and CDR2 YNNKEL (reference sequence). The CDR3 sequence is CASSQVEAGTDTQYF. The DNA for the CDR3 is TGTGCCAGCAGCCAAGTTGAGGCGGGCACAGATACGCAGTATTTT.

The V call is TRBV4-2, the J call TRBJ2-3; TRBD2 agrees at 11 bases. CDR3 length: 17 residues. Per germline, CDR1 LGHNA and CDR2 YNFKEQ. Trimming removed 0 bases from V and 10 bases from J; junction bases left unmatched: 12. Here the CDR3 DNA reads TGTGCCAGCAGCCAAGATATTCTAGCGGGGGGACGGTCTGCGCAGTATTTT. Translation gives CASSQDILAGGRSAQYF.

The rearrangement links TRBV30 to TRBJ2-1; the match to TRBD2 covers 11 bases. The CDR3 totals 16 residues. V dropped 8 bases and J dropped 4; count of bases not matched to a gene: 13. Germline V lookup: CDR1 GTSNPN, CDR2 SVGIG (reference sequence). CDR3 amino acids: CALLPGLADRYNEQFF. CDR3 nucleotide sequence: TGTGCCCTATTACCGGGACTAGCGGACCGGTACAATGAGCAGTTCTTC. Full variable domain (remainder filled in from reference TRBV30 and TRBJ2-1): SQTIHQWPATLVQPVGSPLSLECTVEGTSNPNLYWYRQAAGRGLQLLFYSVGIGQISSEVPQNLSASRPQDRQFILSSKKLLLSDSGFYLCALLPGLADRYNEQFFGPGTRLTVL.

This chain uses TRBV30 with TRBJ1-2; possibly TRBD1 for D (5 bases). The CDR3 is 12 residues long. CDR1 and CDR2 from the germline V gene are GTSNPN and SVGIG (reference sequence). V gave up 2 bases and J gave up 4 bases, with 8 bases separating them. The CDR3 loop reads CAWSLDSYGYTF. CDR3 bases: TGTGCCTGGAGTCTAGACAGCTATGGCTACACCTTC.

The CDR3 DNA follows: TGTGCCAGCAGCTCCCCTTCGAGCCTCCGGGAGGCCTACGAGCAGTACTTC. Its translation: CASSSPSSLREAYEQYF. The chain recombines TRBV5-4 with TRBJ2-7; 7 positions agree with TRBD2. The V gene's germline CDR1 is SGHNT and CDR2 YYREEE (reference sequence). This CDR3 region has 17 residues. The ends lost 3 bases at V and 2 bases at J; junction bases unmatched: 14.

V gene TRBV20-1 combines with J gene TRBJ2-1; D is uncertain. Trimming cost V 0 bases and J 4 bases, with 16 bases left between them. The length of the CDR3 is 16 residues. Per the germline V gene, CDR1 is DFQATT and CDR2 is SNEGSKA (reference sequence). Here the CDR3 DNA reads TGCAGTGCTAGAGATATATGGAGCGTCGAGTACAATGAGCAGTTCTTC. Translated: CSARDIWSVEYNEQFF.